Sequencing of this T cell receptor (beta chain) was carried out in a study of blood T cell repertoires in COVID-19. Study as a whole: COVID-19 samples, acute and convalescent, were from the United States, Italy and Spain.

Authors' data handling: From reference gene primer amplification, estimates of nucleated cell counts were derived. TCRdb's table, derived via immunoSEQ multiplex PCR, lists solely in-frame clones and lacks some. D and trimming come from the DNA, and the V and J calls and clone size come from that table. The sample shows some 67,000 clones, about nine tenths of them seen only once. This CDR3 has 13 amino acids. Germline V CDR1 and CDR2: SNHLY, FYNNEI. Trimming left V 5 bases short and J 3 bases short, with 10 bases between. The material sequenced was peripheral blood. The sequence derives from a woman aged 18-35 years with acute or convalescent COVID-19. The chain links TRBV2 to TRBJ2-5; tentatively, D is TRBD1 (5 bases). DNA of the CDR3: TGTGCCAGCAGTTTCACAGGAGAAGAGACCCAGTACTTC. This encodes CASSFTGEETQYF.